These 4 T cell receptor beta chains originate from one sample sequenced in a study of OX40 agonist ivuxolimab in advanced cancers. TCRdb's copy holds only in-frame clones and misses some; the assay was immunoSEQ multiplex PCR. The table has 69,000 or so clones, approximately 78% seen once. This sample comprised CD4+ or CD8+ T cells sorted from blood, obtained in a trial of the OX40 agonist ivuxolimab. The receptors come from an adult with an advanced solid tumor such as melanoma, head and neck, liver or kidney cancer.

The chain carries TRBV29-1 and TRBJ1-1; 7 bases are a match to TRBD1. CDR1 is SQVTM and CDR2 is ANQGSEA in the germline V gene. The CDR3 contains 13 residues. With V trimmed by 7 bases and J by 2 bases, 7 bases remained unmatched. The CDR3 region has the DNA TGCAGCGCCGCGGGACAGCCCAACACTGAAGCTTTCTTT. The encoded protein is CSAAGQPNTEAFF.

DNA of the CDR3: TGTGCCTGGAGTGCCGGGACAGTCAATCAGCCCCAGCATTTT. As protein: CAWSAGTVNQPQHF. This chain uses TRBV30 with TRBJ1-5, with 7 bases that match TRBD1. The CDR3 has 14 amino acids. Germline V gene data show CDR1 as GTSNPN and CDR2 as SVGIG (reference sequence). The V gene end was trimmed by 1 base and the J gene end by 3 bases; junction bases not matched to a gene: 3.

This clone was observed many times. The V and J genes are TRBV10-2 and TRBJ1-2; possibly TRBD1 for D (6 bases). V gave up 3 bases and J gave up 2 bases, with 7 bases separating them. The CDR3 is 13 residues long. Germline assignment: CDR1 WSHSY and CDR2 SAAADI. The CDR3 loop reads CASSDTGNYGYTF. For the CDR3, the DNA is TGCGCCAGCAGTGACACAGGGAACTATGGCTACACCTTC.

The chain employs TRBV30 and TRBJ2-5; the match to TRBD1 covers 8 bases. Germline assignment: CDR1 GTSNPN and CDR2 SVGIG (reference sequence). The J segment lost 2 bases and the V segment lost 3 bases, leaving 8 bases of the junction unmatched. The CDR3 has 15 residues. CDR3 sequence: CAWSPGTGVQETQYF. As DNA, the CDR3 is TGTGCCTGGAGCCCCGGGACAGGAGTACAAGAGACCCAGTACTTC. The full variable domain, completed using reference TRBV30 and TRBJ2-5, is SQTIHQWPATLVQPVGSPLSLECTVEGTSNPNLYWYRQAAGRGLQLLFYSVGIGQISSEVPQNLSASRPQDRQFILSSKKLLLSDSGFYLCAWSPGTGVQETQYFGPGTRLLVL.